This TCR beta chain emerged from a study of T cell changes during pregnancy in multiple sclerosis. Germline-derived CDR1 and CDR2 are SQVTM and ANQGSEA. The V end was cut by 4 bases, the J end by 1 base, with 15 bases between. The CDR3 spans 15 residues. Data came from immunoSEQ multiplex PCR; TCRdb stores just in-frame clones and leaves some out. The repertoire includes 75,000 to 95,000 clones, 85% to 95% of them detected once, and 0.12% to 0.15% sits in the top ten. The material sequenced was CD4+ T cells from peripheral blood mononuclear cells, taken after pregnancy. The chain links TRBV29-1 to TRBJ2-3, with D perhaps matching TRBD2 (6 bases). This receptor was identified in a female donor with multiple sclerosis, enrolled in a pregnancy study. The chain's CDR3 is CSVARLAPRTDTQYF. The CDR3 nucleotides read TGCAGCGTTGCGAGGCTAGCGCCCCGCACAGATACGCAGTATTTT.